A selection of T cell receptor beta chains follows, all from one sample in a study of T cell responses to AZD1222 COVID-19 vaccine. Here immunoSEQ multiplex PCR was the method, and the copy in TCRdb shows in-frame clones only, minus some. The sample shows roughly 150,000 clones, over 85% of them seen only once. Material: peripheral blood, obtained on day 0 of AZD1222 vaccination. These receptors all stem from an adult in good health. Both conserved end residues are part of each CDR3. D genes are given only for firm matches. Rows may omit the clone size; those that give it use once, few, many or a size class.

v_gene	d_gene	j_gene	abundance	CDR3nt	CDR3aa
TRBV6-6	TRBD2	TRBJ2-1	NA	TGTGCCGCTTCGGTAGAGCGGGAGCTCAATGAGCAGTTCTTC	CAASVERELNEQFF
TRBV6-5	NA	TRBJ1-5	NA	TGTGCCAGCCGGGACATCTCTTCTCTCAGGCAGCCCCAGCATTTT	CASRDISSLRQPQHF
TRBV6-5	NA	TRBJ1-2	NA	TGTGCCACCTTGTCCGGGACGACGAGTGCCTATGGCTACACCTTC	CATLSGTTSAYGYTF
TRBV7-3	TRBD1	TRBJ2-5	NA	TGTGCCAGCAGCCTAATGGGACAGGGGGTTCTGGAGACCCAGTACTTC	CASSLMGQGVLETQYF
TRBV30	TRBD1	TRBJ1-5	NA	TGTGCCTGGAGTACCTCCTCCGGGACAGGGATCCCCCTGAATCAGCCCCAGCATTTT	CAWSTSSGTGIPLNQPQHF
TRBV19	NA	TRBJ2-1	NA	TGTGCCAGTAGTATAGCGGTTAGGGATGAGCAGTTCTTC	CASSIAVRDEQFF
TRBV11-3	NA	TRBJ2-1	NA	TGTGCCAGCAGCCTTCGACTTAGGGTCGGGGAGGAGCAGTTCTTC	CASSLRLRVGEEQFF
TRBV29-1	NA	TRBJ1-2	once	TGCAGCGCCCGGACGGTCAACTATGGCTACACCTTC	CSARTVNYGYTF
TRBV28	NA	TRBJ2-2	NA	TGTGCCAGCAGTTTCCGGACACCACCAACCGGGGAGCTGTTTTTT	CASSFRTPPTGELFF
TRBV15	NA	TRBJ1-2	NA	TGTGCCACCAGCAGTCAAGCCTATACAAGCTATGGCTACACCTTC	CATSSQAYTSYGYTF
TRBV4-2	NA	TRBJ1-1	NA	TGTGCCAGCAGAGGTGCGAACACTGAAGCTTTCTTT	CASRGANTEAFF
TRBV28	TRBD1	TRBJ2-1	NA	TGTGCCAGCAGTTCCCACGGAGACAGGGGGCTGGGGCAGTTCTTC	CASSSHGDRGLGQFF
TRBV27	TRBD2	TRBJ2-1	NA	TGTGCCAGCAGCGGGGGGAGCTCCTACAATGAGCAGTTCTTC	CASSGGSSYNEQFF
TRBV2	TRBD1	TRBJ1-1	many	TGTGCCAGCAGGACGGGACAGGGGGATACTGAAGCTTTCTTT	CASRTGQGDTEAFF
TRBV28	TRBD2	TRBJ2-7	NA	TGTGCCAGCAGTTTGTGGCTAGCGGGAGCCTACGAGCAGTACTTC	CASSLWLAGAYEQYF
TRBV5-5	TRBD1	TRBJ1-5	NA	TGTGCCAGCAGCTTGGGGGGGACAGGAGATCAGCCCCAGCATTTT	CASSLGGTGDQPQHF
TRBV4-2	NA	TRBJ1-2	NA	TGTGCCAGCAGCCAAGAGGAGGGGGGCGGCTATGGCTACACCTTC	CASSQEEGGGYGYTF